Following are 20 T cell receptor beta chains from one sample sequenced in a study of OX40 agonist ivuxolimab in advanced cancers. Libraries were constructed by the immunoSEQ multiplex PCR assay. The table was pulled from immuneACCESS by TCRdb, which kept in-frame rearrangements only. Such tables lose some clones; where checked, under half of the loss comes from unresolved V genes, and the rest has no known cause. This sample is represented by roughly 100,000 clones; around 85% of them were singletons. The ten largest clones take up 3% to 4% of the sample. Sample: CD4+ or CD8+ T cells sorted from blood, taken in a trial of the OX40 agonist ivuxolimab. These receptors originate from an adult with an advanced solid tumor such as melanoma, head and neck, liver or kidney cancer.

V is TRBV6-4 and J is TRBJ1-1, with D possibly matching TRBD1 (6 bases). The CDR3 spans 13 residues. V was pared by 7 bases and J by 3 bases, with 12 bases between. Germline V CDR1 and CDR2: MRHNA, SNTAGT. The DNA of the CDR3 is TGTGCCAGCATTAAAAACAGGGACACTGAAGCTTTCTTT. Translating gives CASIKNRDTEAFF.

A word on this clone: Being one base from a much bigger clone, this may be a read error. Distinct nucleotide sequences in the sample also encode this CDR3. The genes are TRBV15 and TRBJ2-4; weak D call: TRBD2 (6 bases). Per the germline V gene, CDR1 is LNHNV and CDR2 is YYDKDF (reference sequence). This CDR3 has 18 residues. Trimming removed 2 bases from V and 5 bases from J, with 22 bases in between. CDR3 bases: TGTGCCACCAGCAGACGGGAGTTACGAGTGGGGCCCGAAAACATTCAGTACTTC. This sequence encodes CATSRRELRVGPENIQYF.

The chain couples TRBV6-1 to TRBJ1-1, with unresolved D. V gave up 4 bases and J gave up 10 bases, with 10 bases separating them. From germline, CDR1 is MNHNS and CDR2 SASEGT. The CDR3 has 11 amino acids. The CDR3 nucleotides read TGTGCCAGCAGTGGGGTCGGCGGAGCTTTCTTT. This gives the protein CASSGVGGAFF.

The V call is TRBV7-9, the J call TRBJ2-7, with 9 bases lining up with TRBD2. Germline trimming cut 8 bases from V and 7 bases from J; bases unmatched to any gene: 9. Germline assignment: CDR1 SEHNR and CDR2 FQNEAQ (reference sequence). The CDR3 loop spans 13 amino acids. CDR3 residues: CASREAGGVEQYF. The CDR3, as DNA: TGTGCCAGCCGTGAAGCGGGAGGAGTGGAGCAGTACTTC.

This rearrangement joins TRBV6-4 to TRBJ2-2; no firm D call. The length of the CDR3 is 13 residues. CDR1 is MRHNA and CDR2 is SNTAGT in the germline V gene. Trimming stripped 0 bases from V and 4 bases from J, with 3 bases between. CDR3 residues: CASSDSATGELFF. The DNA of the CDR3 is TGTGCCAGCAGTGACTCAGCCACCGGGGAGCTGTTTTTT.

This sequence joins TRBV16 and TRBJ1-1, with D hard to call. The germline V gene encodes CDR1 KGHSY and CDR2 FQNENV. With 4 bases removed from V and 1 base from J, the gap between germline ends came to 7 bases. The CDR3 sequence is 13 residues long. CDR3 sequence (DNA): TGTGCCAGCAGCCCCGAACGGAACACTGAAGCTTTCTTT. Its translation is CASSPERNTEAFF. Full variable domain (missing parts from reference TRBV16 and TRBJ1-1): GEEVAQTPKHLVRGEGQKAKLYCAPIKGHSYVFWYQQVLKNEFKFLISFQNENVFDETGMPKERFSAKCLPNSPCSLEIQATKLEDSAVYFCASSPERNTEAFFGQGTRLTVV.

The rearrangement joins TRBV2 to TRBJ1-1, with D possibly TRBD1 on 5 matching bases. The CDR3 runs 13 residues. Trimming removed 6 bases at V and 3 bases at J, with 11 bases between. Germline V gene sequence: CDR1 SNHLY, CDR2 FYNNEI. CDR3 nucleotide sequence: TGTGCCAGCAGCAGGGAAATGTACACTGAAGCTTTCTTT. Translating it yields CASSREMYTEAFF. The variable domain in full, completed from reference TRBV2 and TRBJ1-1, reads EPEVTQTPSHQVTQMGQEVILRCVPISNHLYFYWYRQILGQKVEFLVSFYNNEISEKSEIFDDQFSVERPDGSNFTLKIRSTKLEDSAMYFCASSREMYTEAFFGQGTRLTVV.

The V gene is TRBV2, the J gene TRBJ2-7, with TRBD1 matching over 8 bases. Germline loops: CDR1 SNHLY, CDR2 FYNNEI. J was trimmed by 3 bases and V by 10 bases; bases with no gene match: 5. The CDR3 contains 12 residues. The CDR3 nucleotides are TGTGCCAATGGACAGGGAGGCTACGAGCAGTACTTC. Residues: CANGQGGYEQYF.

This rearrangement joins TRBV28 to TRBJ2-2, with 9 positions matching TRBD1. V shed 6 bases and J 4 bases; nucleotides not matched to a gene: 6. CDR3 length: 15 amino acids. The germline V gene encodes CDR1 MDHEN and CDR2 SYDVKM. This CDR3 reads CASRRTGESTGELFF. DNA for the CDR3: TGTGCCAGCAGACGGACAGGGGAATCCACCGGGGAGCTGTTTTTT.

The gene calls are TRBV2 and TRBJ1-1, with D unclear. V gave up 10 bases and J gave up 1 base, with 16 bases separating them. The CDR3 is made up of 14 amino acids. Germline loops: CDR1 SNHLY, CDR2 FYNNEI. CDR3 bases: TGTGCCATCCACACCCGACGGGGGAACACTGAAGCTTTCTTT. Its protein is CAIHTRRGNTEAFF.

The J gene is TRBJ2-7, the V gene TRBV7-6, with TRBD2 matching 7 bases. J lost 5 bases, V lost 5 bases, and 6 bases had no gene match. Germline V gene lookup returns CDR1 SGHVS and CDR2 FNYEAQ. CDR3 length: 13 residues. The CDR3 region has the DNA TGTGCCAGCAGCCCCCGGACTAGTAACGAGCAGTACTTC. Translation gives CASSPRTSNEQYF.

This chain uses TRBV2 with TRBJ2-5; 7 nucleotides line up with TRBD2. Trimming removed 8 bases from V and 2 bases from J; junction bases left unmatched: 8. CDR1 SNHLY and CDR2 FYNNEI come from the germline V gene. The CDR3 is 14 amino acids. In DNA, the CDR3 is TGTGCCAGCGCTCCCCCGGGACTACAAGAGACCCAGTACTTC. Protein: CASAPPGLQETQYF.

The DNA for the CDR3 is TGTGCCAGCAGCCTTGGGACAATAGCCAAAAACATTCAGTACTTC. This sequence encodes CASSLGTIAKNIQYF. The V gene is TRBV9, the J gene TRBJ2-4; tentatively, D is TRBD1 (6 bases). The V end lost 4 bases, the J end lost 0 bases, and 11 bases lay between the germline ends. CDR3 length: 15 amino acids. The V gene's germline CDR1 is SGDLS and CDR2 YYNGEE.

This chain connects TRBV28 to TRBJ1-5; D gene ambiguous. The germline gives CDR1 MDHEN, CDR2 SYDVKM. V shed 5 bases and J shed 7 bases, with 27 bases lying between them. This CDR3 is 18 amino acids long. The CDR3 is CASSLFDLGMNGHQPQHF. In DNA, the CDR3 is TGTGCCAGCAGTCTGTTCGATTTGGGGATGAATGGGCACCAGCCCCAGCATTTT.

This chain links TRBV21-1 with TRBJ2-7; TRBD1, the table's D call, was not compared with the DNA. TRBV21-1 represents a pseudogene. The CDR3 totals 15 residues. The CDR3 nucleotides are TGTGCCAGCAGCAAAGAAGTGCGACAGGGACGCGAGCAGTACTTC. It specifies CASSKEVRQGREQYF.

V is TRBV7-2 and J is TRBJ2-7; 8 bases match TRBD1. Germline trimming cut 10 bases from V and 3 bases from J; bases unmatched to any gene: 23. The CDR3 extends over 18 amino acids. The V gene's germline CDR1 is SGHTA and CDR2 FQGNSA. The CDR3 DNA is TGTGCCATCTTGACGTACCCGAAGTCAGGGGGCGCTGTCTACGAGCAGTACTTC. Its translation: CAILTYPKSGGAVYEQYF. Using reference TRBV7-2 and TRBJ2-7 for the parts outside the CDR3, the full variable domain is GAGVSQSPSNKVTEKGKDVELRCDPISGHTALYWYRQSLGQGLEFLIYFQGNSAPDKSGLPSDRFSAERTGGSVSTLTIQRTQQEDSAVYLCAILTYPKSGGAVYEQYFGPGTRLTVT.

In this sample, this clone turned up a few times. The CDR3 spells CASSLPNTDTQYF. The DNA for the CDR3 is TGTGCCAGCAGCTTACCGAACACAGATACGCAGTATTTT. The rearrangement links TRBV5-4 to TRBJ2-3, with D hard to call. The length of the CDR3 is 13 residues. Trimming left V 2 bases short and J 2 bases short, with 6 bases between. CDR1 and CDR2 (germline): SGHNT, YYREEE (reference sequence).

CDR3 amino acids: CASSKTVGDTQYF. The CDR3 DNA follows: TGTGCCAGCAGTAAAACAGTGGGAGATACGCAGTATTTT. The gene calls are TRBV5-7 and TRBJ2-3; D gene ambiguous. TRBV5-7 is an ORF, and what it does is uncertain. Trimming removed 5 bases at V and 5 bases at J, with 12 bases between. The CDR3 sequence is 13 residues long.

The gene calls are TRBV7-9 and TRBJ2-1, with D possibly matching TRBD1 (6 bases). Germline loops: CDR1 SEHNR, CDR2 FQNEAQ (reference sequence). The CDR3 contains 15 residues. V gave up 1 base and J gave up 1 base, with 8 bases separating them. The CDR3 nucleotides are TGTGCCAGCAGCTTAGTTCAGGGGTCCTACAATGAGCAGTTCTTC. Residues: CASSLVQGSYNEQFF.

The chain combines TRBV28 with TRBJ2-1, with 11 positions matching TRBD2. Looked up from germline, CDR1 is MDHEN and CDR2 is SYDVKM. The V and J ends lost 10 bases and 8 bases, in that order; junction bases with no gene match: 10. This CDR3 has 14 amino acids. Here the CDR3 reads CATRLAGIRDEQFF. The CDR3 DNA follows: TGTGCCACGCGACTAGCGGGGATAAGGGATGAGCAGTTCTTC.